This TCR beta chain was identified during a study of T cell changes during pregnancy in multiple sclerosis. The CDR3 is 14 residues long. The J segment lost 5 bases and the V segment lost 4 bases, leaving 1 base of the junction unmatched. CDR1 and CDR2 (germline): SGHTA, FQGNSA. This clone was detected a few times. TCRdb's copy holds only in-frame clones and misses some; the assay was immunoSEQ multiplex PCR. The sample holds tens of thousands of clones; around 92% are singletons and the top ten take approximately 0.91%. The chain has TRBV7-2 and TRBJ2-7, with 14 bases fitting TRBD2. The receptor was isolated from a female donor in good health, enrolled as a control in a pregnancy study. The material sequenced was CD4+ T cells from peripheral blood mononuclear cells, taken in the second trimester of pregnancy. DNA of the CDR3: TGTGCCAGCAGCTCGGGACTAGCGGGAGACGAGCAGTACTTC. It specifies CASSSGLAGDEQYF.